The following is a T cell receptor (beta chain) sequence with its context. No antigen is known for it. The junction does not match germline at one end; this may be a read error. The data were taken from a study of regulatory T cells in long-lasting Graves disease. Study-wide background: Treatment with antithyroid drugs for over 5 years, together with positive TSH receptor antibodies, meant persistent Graves' disease. Study findings and constraints: Segments TRBV28, TRBJ1-2 and TRBJ2-5 showed preferential usage in persistent disease. Whereas new patients shared 1,000 or so public clonotypes, persistent patients shared more, at approximately 2,700. Persistent Graves' patients showed reduced TCR diversity versus newly diagnosed patients.

Noted time point: persistent/refractory GD, antithyroid drugs over 5 years with positive TRAb. Construction of the TCR library relied on RNA isolated from PBMCs. Per the germline V gene, CDR1 is SGHRS and CDR2 is YFSETQ. The CDR3 consists of 14 residues. Relying on iRepertoire HTBI primers and Arm-PCR of CDR3 regions, the team built TCR beta libraries. TCRdb used MiXCR to reprocess the multiplex PCR reads, holding one entry per CDR3 protein. Among about 660,000 distinct CDR3 sequences listed, about 30% were seen once. The origin of this receptor is a female donor with Graves disease. The starting material was peripheral blood mononuclear cells (PBMCs), obtained when the disease was refractory, from a patient treated with antithyroid drugs. This chain connects TRBV5-1 to TRBJ2-2, with no clear D. In nucleotides, the CDR3 is TGTGCCAGCAGGATCGCACCGAACACCGGGGAGCTGTTTTTT. The encoded protein is CASRIAPNTGELFF. The entire variable domain, with the rest obtained from reference TRBV5-1 and TRBJ2-2, is as follows: KAGVTQTPRYLIKTRGQQVTLSCSPISGHRSVSWYQQTPGQGLQFLFEYFSETQRNKGNFPGRFSGRQFSNSRSEMNVSTLELGDSALYLCASRIAPNTGELFFGEGSRLTVL.